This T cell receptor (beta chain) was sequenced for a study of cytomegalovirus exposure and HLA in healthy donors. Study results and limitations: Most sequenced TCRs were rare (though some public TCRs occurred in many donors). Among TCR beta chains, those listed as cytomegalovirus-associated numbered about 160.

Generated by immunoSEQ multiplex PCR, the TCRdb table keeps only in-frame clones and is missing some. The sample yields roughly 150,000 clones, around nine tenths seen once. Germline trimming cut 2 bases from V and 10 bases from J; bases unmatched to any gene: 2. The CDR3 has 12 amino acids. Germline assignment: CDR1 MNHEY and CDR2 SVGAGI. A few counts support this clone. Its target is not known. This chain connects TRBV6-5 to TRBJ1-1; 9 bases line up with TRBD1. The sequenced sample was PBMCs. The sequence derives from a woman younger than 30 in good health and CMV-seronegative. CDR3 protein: CASSYPDRGAFF. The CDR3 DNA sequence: TGTGCCAGCAGTTACCCGGACAGGGGAGCTTTCTTT.